The entry that follows covers one T cell receptor beta chain sequence. The CDR3 has 14 amino acids. Trimming took 0 bases from V and 0 from J, leaving 6 bases between them. Germline V lookup: CDR1 LNHDA, CDR2 SQIVND (reference sequence). Clones were read by immunoSEQ multiplex PCR, and TCRdb kept only the in-frame ones, dropping some. The table has more than 150,000 clones, around 90% seen once. This sample was included in a study of control samples from healthy donors and cancer patients. The sequence was obtained from a woman in her twenties or thirties in good health. The sample taken for sequencing was blood. The chain carries TRBV19 and TRBJ2-7; D gene ambiguous. The CDR3 reads CASSIDRVSYEQYF. CDR3 DNA: TGTGCCAGTAGTATAGATCGGGTCTCCTACGAGCAGTACTTC.